One T cell receptor beta chain is described in this entry. The target antigen is unknown. This entry comes from a study of graft-versus-host responses after intestinal transplantation. About the research overall: Transplants given to recipients were multivisceral, liver-intestinal, or isolated intestinal. The study gave all recipients anti-thymocyte globulin induction, then tacrolimus and steroids for about three years.

Whole-study findings and limits: High graft-versus-host to host-versus-graft clonal ratios were seen in allografts of patients with graft-donor T cell macrochimerism.

The table came from immunoSEQ multiplex PCR; TCRdb's copy has only in-frame clones and leaves some out. The sample has tens of thousands of clones, around 90% seen once. Germline V gene data show CDR1 as LNHNV and CDR2 as YYDKDF (reference sequence). CDR3 length: 16 amino acids. V was clipped by 0 bases and J by 10 bases; unmatched bases: 12. The sample consisted of unstimulated CD4+ T cells sorted from spleen or lymph node cells, taken before intestinal transplant. The receptor comes from a human donor who received an intestinal transplant. J is TRBJ2-1 and V is TRBV15; TRBD2 matches at 7 bases. CDR3: CATSRDVAGVLREQFF. In DNA, the CDR3 is TGTGCCACCAGCAGAGATGTGGCGGGGGTCCTCAGGGAGCAGTTCTTC.